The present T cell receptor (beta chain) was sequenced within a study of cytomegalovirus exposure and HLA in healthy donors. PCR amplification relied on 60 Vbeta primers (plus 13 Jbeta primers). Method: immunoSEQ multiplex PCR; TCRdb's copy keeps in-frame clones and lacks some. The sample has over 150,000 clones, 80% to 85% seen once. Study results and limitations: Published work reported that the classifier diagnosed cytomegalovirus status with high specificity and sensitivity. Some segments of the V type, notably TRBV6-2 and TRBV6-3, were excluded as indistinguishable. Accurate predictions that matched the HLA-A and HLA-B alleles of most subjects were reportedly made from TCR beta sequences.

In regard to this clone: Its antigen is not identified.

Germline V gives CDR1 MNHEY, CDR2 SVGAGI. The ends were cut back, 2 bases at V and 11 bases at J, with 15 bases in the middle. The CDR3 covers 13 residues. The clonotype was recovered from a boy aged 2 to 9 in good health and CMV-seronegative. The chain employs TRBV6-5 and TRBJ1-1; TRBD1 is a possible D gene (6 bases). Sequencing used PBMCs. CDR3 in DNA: TGTGCCAGCAGTTACCGGGCAGGGGTGGAGGCTTTCTTT. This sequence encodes CASSYRAGVEAFF.